The sequence of this TCR beta chain was determined in a study of blood T cells in healthy people across ages. General study results and limits: With age, beta diversity per million T cells declined roughly linearly, significantly by 35 to 40.

It was with a sample-barcoded 5' primer and a J-beta primer mix that a second PCR of about 7 to 12 cycles was run. Unique molecular identifiers of 12 random nucleotides labeled each cDNA. Each sample yielded at least 3 million CDR3-containing paired-end reads. One entry per CDR3 protein, called by TCRdb with MiXCR from the 5' RACE reads. The data contain some 1.7 million distinct CDR3 sequences, 28% of them singletons. In regard to this clonotype: The antigen is undetermined. A read error may be the cause here, since a much bigger clone is one base away.

No fewer than 5 micrograms of total RNA were isolated from every sample. Germline lookup yields CDR1 MNHNY and CDR2 SVGAGI (reference sequence). The V end lost 1 base, the J end lost 13 bases, and 20 bases lay between the germline ends. The CDR3 consists of 15 residues. This rearrangement joins TRBV6-6 to TRBJ2-4; D could derive from TRBD1 or TRBD2 (5 bases each). What was sequenced was blood. This sequence originates from a woman aged 25 to 39 in good health. Here the CDR3 DNA reads TGTGCCAGCAGTTACTTCCGGGACCCAAACAATGAGCAGTACTTC. The encoded protein is CASSYFRDPNNEQYF.